One and the same sample provided the 8 T cell receptor beta chains below, sequenced in a study of T cell responses to AZD1222 COVID-19 vaccine. Generated by immunoSEQ multiplex PCR, the TCRdb table keeps only in-frame clones and is missing some. The sample holds about 120,000 clones; 75% to 95% are singletons and the top ten take 4% to 5%. The specimen was peripheral blood, collected 28 days after the second dose of the MenACWY control vaccine. The receptor source for this set is an adult who received the MenACWY meningococcal vaccine as a control.

This clone showed up just once. The rearrangement links TRBV5-1 to TRBJ2-3; TRBD1 aligns across 8 bases. CDR3 length: 14 residues. V lost 4 bases, J lost 3 bases, and 4 bases stayed unmatched. Germline-derived CDR1 and CDR2 are SGHRS and YFSETQ. The CDR3 nucleotides are TGCGCCAGCAGCATGGGACAGGTGACAGATACGCAGTATTTT. Translated: CASSMGQVTDTQYF.

The chain joins TRBV20-1 to TRBJ2-7; D gene uncertain. This CDR3 is built from 11 residues. Looked up from germline, CDR1 is DFQATT and CDR2 is SNEGSKA (reference sequence). V lost 3 bases and J lost 0, with 3 bases in between. The CDR3 DNA follows: TGCAGTGCTAGGAGCTCCTACGAGCAGTACTTC. Its protein is CSARSSYEQYF.

This sequence joins TRBV19 and TRBJ1-6, with D possibly TRBD1 on 6 matching bases. CDR1 LNHDA and CDR2 SQIVND come from the germline V gene (reference sequence). There are 16 residues in the CDR3. V dropped 4 bases and J dropped 7 bases, with 17 bases sitting between them. CDR3 DNA: TGTGCCAGTAGTAACCGACCGGGCAGGGGCAATTCACCCCTCCACTTT. Translated, it gives CASSNRPGRGNSPLHF.

The chain joins TRBV10-1 to TRBJ2-1; perhaps TRBD1 as D (6 bases). The V end lost 0 bases, the J end lost 14 bases, and 17 bases lay between the germline ends. This CDR3 region has 14 residues. The germline V gene encodes CDR1 WNHNN and CDR2 SYGVQD (reference sequence). The CDR3 DNA is TGCGCCAGCAGTGAGTCGGGTTCGAGAGGGGGTGAGTTCTTC. Translation gives CASSESGSRGGEFF.

The V and J genes are TRBV2 and TRBJ1-1, with a tentative D call TRBD1 (5 bases). The CDR3 spans 16 residues. The V gene's germline CDR1 is SNHLY and CDR2 FYNNEI. Trimming cost V 2 bases and J 0 bases, with 13 bases left between them. The CDR3 DNA reads TGTGCCAGCAGTGAATATTCTCCAGGGTTGAACACTGAAGCTTTCTTT. Protein: CASSEYSPGLNTEAFF.

V usage is TRBV27 and J usage is TRBJ2-3; maybe TRBD1 (5 bases). V lost 6 bases and J 2 bases, leaving 15 bases between the germline ends. The germline gives CDR1 MNHEY, CDR2 SMNVEV (reference sequence). The CDR3 length is 15 residues. CDR3 protein: CASSRRSGYTDTQYF. The CDR3 DNA reads TGTGCCAGCAGCCGACGATCAGGGTACACAGATACGCAGTATTTT.

This CDR3 reads CASRLAGGDGNTIYF. CDR3 DNA: TGTGCCAGCAGACTCGCAGGGGGAGATGGAAACACCATATATTTT. This chain joins TRBV28 and TRBJ1-3, with 7 bases matching TRBD1. The CDR3 covers 15 residues. Germline-derived CDR1 and CDR2 are MDHEN and SYDVKM. V shed 6 bases, J shed 3 bases, and the junction held 8 bases outside the gene matches.

The chain carries TRBV28 and TRBJ1-5; D may be TRBD1 (5 bases). The CDR3 contains 15 residues. Trimming removed 2 bases at V and 1 base at J, with 9 bases between. Germline values: CDR1 MDHEN, CDR2 SYDVKM. CDR3 in amino acids: CASSLGGVSNQPQHF. CDR3 sequence (DNA): TGTGCCAGCAGTTTAGGGGGGGTGAGCAATCAGCCCCAGCATTTT.